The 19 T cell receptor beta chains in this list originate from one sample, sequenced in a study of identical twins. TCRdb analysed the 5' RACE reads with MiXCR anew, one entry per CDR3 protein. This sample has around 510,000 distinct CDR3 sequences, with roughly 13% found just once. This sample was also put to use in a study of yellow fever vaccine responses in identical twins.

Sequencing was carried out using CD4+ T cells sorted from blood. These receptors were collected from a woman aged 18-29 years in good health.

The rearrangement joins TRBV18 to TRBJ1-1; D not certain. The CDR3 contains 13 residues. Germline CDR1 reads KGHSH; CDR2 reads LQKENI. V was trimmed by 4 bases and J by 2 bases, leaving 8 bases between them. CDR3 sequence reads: CASSQTPNTEAFF. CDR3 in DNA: TGTGCCAGCTCACAGACTCCAAACACTGAAGCTTTCTTT.

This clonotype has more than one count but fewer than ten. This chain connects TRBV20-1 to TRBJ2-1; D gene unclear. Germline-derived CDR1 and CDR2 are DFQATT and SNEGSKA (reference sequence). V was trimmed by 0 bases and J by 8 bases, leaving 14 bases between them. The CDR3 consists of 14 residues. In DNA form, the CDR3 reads TGCAGTGCTAGAGATTTGAACACTGGGGATGAGCAGTTCTTC. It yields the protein CSARDLNTGDEQFF.

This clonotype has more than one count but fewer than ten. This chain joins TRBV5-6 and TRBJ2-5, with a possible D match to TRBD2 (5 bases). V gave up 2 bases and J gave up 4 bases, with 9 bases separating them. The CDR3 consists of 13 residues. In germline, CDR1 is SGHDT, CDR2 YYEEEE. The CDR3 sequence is CASSFEGRETQYF. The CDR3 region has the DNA TGTGCCAGCAGCTTCGAGGGAAGAGAGACCCAGTACTTC.

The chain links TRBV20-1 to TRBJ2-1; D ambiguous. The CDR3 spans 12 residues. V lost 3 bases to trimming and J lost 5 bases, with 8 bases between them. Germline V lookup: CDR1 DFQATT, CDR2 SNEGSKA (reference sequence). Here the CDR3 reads CSASNWDNEQFF. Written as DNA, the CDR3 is TGCAGTGCTAGTAACTGGGACAATGAGCAGTTCTTC.

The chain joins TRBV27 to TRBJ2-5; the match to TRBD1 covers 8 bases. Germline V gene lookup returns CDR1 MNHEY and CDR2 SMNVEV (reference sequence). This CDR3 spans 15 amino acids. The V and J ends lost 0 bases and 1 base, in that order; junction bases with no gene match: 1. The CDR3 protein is CASSLSTGVQETQYF. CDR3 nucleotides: TGTGCCAGCAGTTTATCGACAGGGGTCCAAGAGACCCAGTACTTC.

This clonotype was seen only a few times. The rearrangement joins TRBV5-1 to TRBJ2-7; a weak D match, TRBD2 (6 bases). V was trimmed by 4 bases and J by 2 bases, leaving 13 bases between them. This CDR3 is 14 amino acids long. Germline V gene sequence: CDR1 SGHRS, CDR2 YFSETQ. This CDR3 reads CASSGGDPPYEQYF. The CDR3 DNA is TGCGCCAGCAGCGGAGGGGACCCTCCCTACGAGCAGTACTTC. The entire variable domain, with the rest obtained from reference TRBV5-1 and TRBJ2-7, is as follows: KAGVTQTPRYLIKTRGQQVTLSCSPISGHRSVSWYQQTPGQGLQFLFEYFSETQRNKGNFPGRFSGRQFSNSRSEMNVSTLELGDSALYLCASSGGDPPYEQYFGPGTRLTVT.

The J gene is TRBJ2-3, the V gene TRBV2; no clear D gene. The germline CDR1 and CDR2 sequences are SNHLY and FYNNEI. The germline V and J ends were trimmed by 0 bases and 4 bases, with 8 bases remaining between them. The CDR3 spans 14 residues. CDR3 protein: CASSEAGRSDTQYF. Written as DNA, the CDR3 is TGTGCCAGCAGTGAAGCGGGCAGGTCAGATACGCAGTATTTT.

In DNA form, the CDR3 reads TGTGCCAGCAGACCTACCGACAGGACTGAAGCTTTCTTT. Translated, it gives CASRPTDRTEAFF. The J gene is TRBJ1-1, the V gene TRBV6-1, with D tentatively TRBD1 (6 bases). This CDR3 spans 13 amino acids. V gave up 6 bases and J gave up 5 bases, with 13 bases separating them. The germline V gene encodes CDR1 MNHNS and CDR2 SASEGT.

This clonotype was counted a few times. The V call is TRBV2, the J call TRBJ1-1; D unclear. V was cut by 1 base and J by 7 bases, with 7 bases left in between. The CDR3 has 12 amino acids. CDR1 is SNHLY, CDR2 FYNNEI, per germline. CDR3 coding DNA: TGTGCCAGCAGTGAAGTGAGGGATGAAGCTTTCTTT. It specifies CASSEVRDEAFF.

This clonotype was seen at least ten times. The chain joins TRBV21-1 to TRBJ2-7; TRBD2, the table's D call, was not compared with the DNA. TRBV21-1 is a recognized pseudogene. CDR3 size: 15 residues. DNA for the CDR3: TGTGCCAGCAGCAATTATCACCAGGCCCTATACGAGCAGTACTTC. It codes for CASSNYHQALYEQYF.

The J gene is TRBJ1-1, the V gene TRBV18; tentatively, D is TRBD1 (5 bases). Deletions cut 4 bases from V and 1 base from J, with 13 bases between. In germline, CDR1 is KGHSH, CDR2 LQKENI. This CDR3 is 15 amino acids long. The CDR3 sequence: CASSQRQGPNTEAFF. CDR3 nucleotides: TGTGCCAGCTCACAAAGGCAGGGACCGAACACTGAAGCTTTCTTT.

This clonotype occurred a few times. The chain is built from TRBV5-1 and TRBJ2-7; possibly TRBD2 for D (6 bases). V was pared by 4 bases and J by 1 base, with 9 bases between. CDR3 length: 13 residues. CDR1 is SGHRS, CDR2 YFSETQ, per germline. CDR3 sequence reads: CASSGTSSYEQYF. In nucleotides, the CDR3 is TGCGCCAGCAGCGGGACTTCTTCCTACGAGCAGTACTTC.

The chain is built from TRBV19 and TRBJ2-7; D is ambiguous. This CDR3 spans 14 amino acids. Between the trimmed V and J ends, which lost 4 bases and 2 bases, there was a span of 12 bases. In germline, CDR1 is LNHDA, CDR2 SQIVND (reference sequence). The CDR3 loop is CASSKLDGAYEQYF. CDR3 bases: TGTGCCAGTAGTAAATTAGACGGAGCCTACGAGCAGTACTTC.

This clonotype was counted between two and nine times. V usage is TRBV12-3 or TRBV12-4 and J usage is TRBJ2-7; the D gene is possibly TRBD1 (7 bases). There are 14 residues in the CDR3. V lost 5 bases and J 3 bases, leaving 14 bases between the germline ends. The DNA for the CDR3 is TGTGCCAGCAGTGGACCAGGGGGAGGCTACGAGCAGTACTTC. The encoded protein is CASSGPGGGYEQYF.

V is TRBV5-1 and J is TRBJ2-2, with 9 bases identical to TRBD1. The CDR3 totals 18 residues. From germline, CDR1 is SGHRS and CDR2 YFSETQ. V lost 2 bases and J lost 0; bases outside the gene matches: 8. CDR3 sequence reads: CASSLFGQGTANTGELFF. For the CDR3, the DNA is TGCGCCAGCAGCTTATTCGGACAGGGGACCGCGAACACCGGGGAGCTGTTTTTT.

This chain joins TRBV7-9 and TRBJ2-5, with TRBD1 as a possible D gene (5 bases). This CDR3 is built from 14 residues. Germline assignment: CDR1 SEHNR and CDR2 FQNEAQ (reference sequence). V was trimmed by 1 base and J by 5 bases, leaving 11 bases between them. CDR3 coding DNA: TGTGCCAGCAGCTTAGGCTCAGGGTGGGAGACCCAGTACTTC. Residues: CASSLGSGWETQYF.

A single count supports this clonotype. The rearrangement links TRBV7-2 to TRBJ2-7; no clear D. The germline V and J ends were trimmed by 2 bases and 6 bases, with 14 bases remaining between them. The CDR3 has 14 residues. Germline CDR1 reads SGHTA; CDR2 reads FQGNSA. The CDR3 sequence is CASSLRPAPGEQYF. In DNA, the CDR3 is TGTGCCAGCAGCTTACGTCCCGCCCCGGGCGAGCAGTACTTC.

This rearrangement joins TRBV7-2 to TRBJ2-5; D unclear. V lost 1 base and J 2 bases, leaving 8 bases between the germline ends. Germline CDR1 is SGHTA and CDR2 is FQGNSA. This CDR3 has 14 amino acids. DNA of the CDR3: TGTGCCAGCAGCTTAGTGAACGGTCAAGAGACCCAGTACTTC. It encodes CASSLVNGQETQYF.

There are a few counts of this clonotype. The CDR3: CASSDGSLNTGELFF. In DNA form, the CDR3 reads TGTGCCAGCAGCGACGGATCCCTGAACACCGGGGAGCTGTTTTTT. The chain joins TRBV6-1 to TRBJ2-2; no reliable D call. Germline loops: CDR1 MNHNS, CDR2 SASEGT. The CDR3 covers 15 residues. Trimming took off 6 bases at V and 1 base at J, with 12 bases between the two ends.